The TCR beta chain described here comes from a study of blood T cell repertoires in COVID-19. As for the study in general: Samples came from the United States, Italy and Spain, spanning acute and convalescent COVID-19. Sample material is recorded as cDNA or gDNA derived from T cells, B-cell-depleted T cells, or PBMCs.

Per the study methods: From reference gene primer amplification, estimates of nucleated cell counts were derived. Measured with immunoSEQ multiplex PCR; TCRdb has only the in-frame clones, and not every one. V and J calls and clone size are given by that table; D and trimming were obtained from the DNA. The sample carries 85,000 to 100,000 clones, about 85% recorded once. The CDR3 covers 18 residues. Germline V gene data show CDR1 as SGHVS and CDR2 as FQNEAQ. The V end lost 2 bases, the J end lost 0 bases, and 16 bases lay between the germline ends. The receptor was derived from a man aged 60 to 69 with acute or convalescent COVID-19. The material sequenced was peripheral blood. The rearrangement joins TRBV7-8 to TRBJ1-4; perhaps TRBD1 as D (5 bases). This chain's CDR3 is CASSLPRQTGATNEKLFF. CDR3 sequence (DNA): TGTGCCAGCAGCTTACCCAGACAGACGGGTGCAACTAATGAAAAACTGTTTTTT.